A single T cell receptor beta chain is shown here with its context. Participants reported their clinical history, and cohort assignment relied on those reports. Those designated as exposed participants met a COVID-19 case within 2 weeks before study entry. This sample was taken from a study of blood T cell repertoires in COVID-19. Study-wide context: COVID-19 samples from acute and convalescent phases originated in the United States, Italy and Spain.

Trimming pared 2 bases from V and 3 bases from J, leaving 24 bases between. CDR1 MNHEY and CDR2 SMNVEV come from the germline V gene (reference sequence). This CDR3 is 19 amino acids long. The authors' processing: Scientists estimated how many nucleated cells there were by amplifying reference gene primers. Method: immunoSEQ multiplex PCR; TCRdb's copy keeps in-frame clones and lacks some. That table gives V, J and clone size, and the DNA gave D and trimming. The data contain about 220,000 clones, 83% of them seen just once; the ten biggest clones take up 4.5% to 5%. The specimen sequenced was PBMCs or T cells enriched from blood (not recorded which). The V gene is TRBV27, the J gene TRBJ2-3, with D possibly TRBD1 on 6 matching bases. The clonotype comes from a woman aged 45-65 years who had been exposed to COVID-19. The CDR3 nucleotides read TGTGCCAGCAGTTTAAACCCACAGGGACCTACGGCCTTTACAGATACGCAGTATTTT. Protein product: CASSLNPQGPTAFTDTQYF.